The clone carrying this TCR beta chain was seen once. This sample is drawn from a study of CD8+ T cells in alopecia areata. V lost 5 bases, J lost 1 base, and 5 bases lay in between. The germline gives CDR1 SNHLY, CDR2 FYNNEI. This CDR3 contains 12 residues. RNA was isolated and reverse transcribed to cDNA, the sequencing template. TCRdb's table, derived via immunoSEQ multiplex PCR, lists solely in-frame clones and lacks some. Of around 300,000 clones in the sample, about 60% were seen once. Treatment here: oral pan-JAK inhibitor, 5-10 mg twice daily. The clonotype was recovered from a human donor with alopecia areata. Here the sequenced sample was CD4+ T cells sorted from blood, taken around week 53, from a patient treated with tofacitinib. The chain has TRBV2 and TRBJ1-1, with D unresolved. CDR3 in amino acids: CASSYQNTEAFF. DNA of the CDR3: TGTGCCAGCAGTTACCAGAACACTGAAGCTTTCTTT.